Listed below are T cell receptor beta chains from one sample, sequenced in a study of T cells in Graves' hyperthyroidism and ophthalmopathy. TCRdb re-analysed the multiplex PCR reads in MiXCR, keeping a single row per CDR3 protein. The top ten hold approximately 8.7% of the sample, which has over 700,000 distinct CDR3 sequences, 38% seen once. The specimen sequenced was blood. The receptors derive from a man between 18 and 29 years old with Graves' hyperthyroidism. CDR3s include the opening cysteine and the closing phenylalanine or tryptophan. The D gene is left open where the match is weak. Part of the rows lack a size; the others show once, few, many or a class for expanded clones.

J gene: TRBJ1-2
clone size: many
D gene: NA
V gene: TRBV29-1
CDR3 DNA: TGCAGCGACCGAGACAGCTATGGCTACACCTTC
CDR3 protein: CSDRDSYGYTF

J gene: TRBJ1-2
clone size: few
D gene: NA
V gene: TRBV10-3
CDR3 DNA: TGTGCCAGCAGTTACACCCAGACAGGCGGCGGCTACACCTTC
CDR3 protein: CASSYTQTGGGYTF

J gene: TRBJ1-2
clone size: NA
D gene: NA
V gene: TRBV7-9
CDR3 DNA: TGTGCCAGCAGCCAACGCGGAGAGGCGGAAGCTAACTATGGCTACACCTTC
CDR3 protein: CASSQRGEAEANYGYTF

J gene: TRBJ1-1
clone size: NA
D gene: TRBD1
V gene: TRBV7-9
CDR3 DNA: TGTACCAGCAGCCTGGGACAGGAAGCTTTCTTT
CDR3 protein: CTSSLGQEAFF

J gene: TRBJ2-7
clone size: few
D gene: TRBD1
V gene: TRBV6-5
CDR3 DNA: TGTGCCAGCAGTCGCCGGGACAGTGCCTACGAGCAGTACTTC
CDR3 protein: CASSRRDSAYEQYF

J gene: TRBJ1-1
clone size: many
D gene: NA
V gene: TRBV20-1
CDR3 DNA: TGCAGTGCTAGAGTGCCGGGGCGTAGCACTGAAGCTTTCTTT
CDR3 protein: CSARVPGRSTEAFF

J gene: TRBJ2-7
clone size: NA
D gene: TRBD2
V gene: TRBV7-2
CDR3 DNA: TGTGCCAGCAGTTTAGCGGGAGAAGTGTCCTACGAGCAGTACTTC
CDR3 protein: CASSLAGEVSYEQYF

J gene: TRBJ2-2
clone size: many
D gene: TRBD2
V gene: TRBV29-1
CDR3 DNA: TGCAGCGTCACTCTAGCGGGGGCTCTCACCGGGGAGCTGTTTTTT
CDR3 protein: CSVTLAGALTGELFF

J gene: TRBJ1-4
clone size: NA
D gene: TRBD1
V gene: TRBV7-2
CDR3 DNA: TGTGCCAGCAGCCAAGAGACAGGGGCGAGGGAAAAACTGTTTTTT
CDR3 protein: CASSQETGAREKLFF

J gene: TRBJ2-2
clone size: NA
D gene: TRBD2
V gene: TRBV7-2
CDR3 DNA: TGTGCCAGCAGACGACTAGCGGCGAACACCGGGGAGCTGTTTTTT
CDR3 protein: CASRRLAANTGELFF

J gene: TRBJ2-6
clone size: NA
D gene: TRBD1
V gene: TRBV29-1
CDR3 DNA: TGCAGCGTCAACCCGGACAGGGGAAGAGAGACAGCTGGGGCCAACGTCCTGACTTTC
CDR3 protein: CSVNPDRGRETAGANVLTF

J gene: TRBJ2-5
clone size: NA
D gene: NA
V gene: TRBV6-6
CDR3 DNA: TGTGCCAGCAGTTACTCGTTGAGTGAGACCCAGTACTTC
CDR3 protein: CASSYSLSETQYF

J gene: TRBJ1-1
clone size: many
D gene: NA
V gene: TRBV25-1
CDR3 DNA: TGTGCCACCCAGAGCAGCCTGAGAGTGAACACTGAAGCTTTCTTT
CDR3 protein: CATQSSLRVNTEAFF

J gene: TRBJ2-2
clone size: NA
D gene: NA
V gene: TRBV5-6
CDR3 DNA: TGTGCCAGCAGCGTTACCTTGGGGGGCGGTGGCACCGGGGAGCTGTTTTTT
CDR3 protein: CASSVTLGGGGTGELFF

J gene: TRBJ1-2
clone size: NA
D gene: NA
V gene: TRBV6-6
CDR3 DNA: TGTGCCAGCAGTGAGTTTCTTGTGGCGGATGGCTACACCTTC
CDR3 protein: CASSEFLVADGYTF

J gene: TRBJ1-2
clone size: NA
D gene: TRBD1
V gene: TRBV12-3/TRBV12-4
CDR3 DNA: TGTGCCAGCAGCCGGCGACAGGGGATGTGGGGCTACACCTTC
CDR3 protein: CASSRRQGMWGYTF

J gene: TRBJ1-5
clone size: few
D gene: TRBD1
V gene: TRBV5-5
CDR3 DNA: TGTGCCAGCAGTTTGCCTGGACAGGGGATTAAACAGCCCCAGCATTTT
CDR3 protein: CASSLPGQGIKQPQHF

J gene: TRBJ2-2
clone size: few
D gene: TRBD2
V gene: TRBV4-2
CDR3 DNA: TGTGCCAGCAGCTTATTTGGCGGGAGGGCCTTCGGGGAGCTGTTTTTT
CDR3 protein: CASSLFGGRAFGELFF

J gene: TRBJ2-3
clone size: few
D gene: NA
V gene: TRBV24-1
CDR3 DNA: TGTGCCACCAGTGATTTAAGGCGGGATCCCGATACGCAGTATTTT
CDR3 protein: CATSDLRRDPDTQYF

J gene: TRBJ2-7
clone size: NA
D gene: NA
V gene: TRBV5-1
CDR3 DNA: TGCGCCAGCAGCGTGACCGGGCCCGAGCAGTACTTC
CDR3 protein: CASSVTGPEQYF

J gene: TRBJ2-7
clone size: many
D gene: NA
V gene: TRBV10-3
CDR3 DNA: TGTGCCATCACCCTTGACGGCCTCCGCGACGAGCAGTACTTC
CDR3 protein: CAITLDGLRDEQYF

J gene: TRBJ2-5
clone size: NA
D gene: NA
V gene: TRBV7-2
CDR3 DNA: TGTGCCAGCAGCAGGGCACTCAGCACAGATACGCAGTACTTC
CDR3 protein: CASSRALSTDTQYF

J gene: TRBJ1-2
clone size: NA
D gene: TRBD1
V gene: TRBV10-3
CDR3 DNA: TGTGCCAGTTCCCCCACAGGGGGCGAAGGCTACACCTTC
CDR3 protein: CASSPTGGEGYTF

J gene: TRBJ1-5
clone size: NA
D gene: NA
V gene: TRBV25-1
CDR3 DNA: TGTGCCAGGGGGCCTCAGCCCCAGCATTTT
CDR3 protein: CARGPQPQHF

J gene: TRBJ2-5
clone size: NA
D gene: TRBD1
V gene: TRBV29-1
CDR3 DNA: TGCAGCGGTACAGGGGAGAAGAGGGAGACCCAGTACTTC
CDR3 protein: CSGTGEKRETQYF

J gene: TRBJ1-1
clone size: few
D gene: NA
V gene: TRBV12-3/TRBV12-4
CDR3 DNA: TGTGCCAGCAGTTACGAATTGGACGGAAACACTGAAGCTTTCTTT
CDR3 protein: CASSYELDGNTEAFF

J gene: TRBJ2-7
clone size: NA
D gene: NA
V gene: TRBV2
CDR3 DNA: TGTGCCAGCAGTGAGTGGGGTGGCGAGCAGTACTTC
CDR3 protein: CASSEWGGEQYF

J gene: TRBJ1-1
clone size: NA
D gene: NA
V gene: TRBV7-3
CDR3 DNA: TGTGCCAGCAGCGGTACAGGGTTGGCTGAAGCTTTCTTT
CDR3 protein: CASSGTGLAEAFF

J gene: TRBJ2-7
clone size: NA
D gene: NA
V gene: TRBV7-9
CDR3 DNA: TGTGCCAGCAGCTTAGGAGGCCCGGTTGAGCAGTACTTC
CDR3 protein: CASSLGGPVEQYF

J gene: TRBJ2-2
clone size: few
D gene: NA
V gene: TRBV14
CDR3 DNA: TGTGCCAGCAGTGCGACTCACACCGGGGAGCTGTTTTTT
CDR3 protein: CASSATHTGELFF

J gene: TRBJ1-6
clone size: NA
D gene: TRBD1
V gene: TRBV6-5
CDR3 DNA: TGTGCCATCAGTTACTCTAGACAGGGGGTCGAGCCCCTCCACTTT
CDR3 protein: CAISYSRQGVEPLHF

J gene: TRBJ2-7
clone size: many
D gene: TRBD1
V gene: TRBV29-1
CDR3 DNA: TGCAGCGTGAAGACAGGGGCCTACGAGCAGTACTTC
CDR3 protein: CSVKTGAYEQYF

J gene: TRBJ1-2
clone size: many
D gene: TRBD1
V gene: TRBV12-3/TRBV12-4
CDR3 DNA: TGTGCCAGCAGTCTCCTACCCGGGACAGGGACTGGCTACACCTTC
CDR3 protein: CASSLLPGTGTGYTF

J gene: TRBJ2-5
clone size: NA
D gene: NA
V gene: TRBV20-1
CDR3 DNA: TGCAGTGCTAGATCTAGGGCGGAGGCCCAGTACTTC
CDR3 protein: CSARSRAEAQYF

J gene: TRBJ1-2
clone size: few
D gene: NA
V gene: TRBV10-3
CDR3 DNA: TGTGCCATCAGTGAGTCGACGGACACGGGCTACACCTTC
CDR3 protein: CAISESTDTGYTF

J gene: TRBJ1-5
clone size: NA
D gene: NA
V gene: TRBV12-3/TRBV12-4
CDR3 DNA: TGTGCCAGCAGTTTAGTCAAAAATCAGCCCCAGCATTTT
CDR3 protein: CASSLVKNQPQHF

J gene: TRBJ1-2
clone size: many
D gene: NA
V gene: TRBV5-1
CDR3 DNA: TGCGCCAGCAGCCAAGGAGTCGGTGGCTACACCTTC
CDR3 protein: CASSQGVGGYTF

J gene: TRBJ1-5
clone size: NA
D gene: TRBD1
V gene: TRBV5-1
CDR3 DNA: TGCGCCAGCCGGCGGACAGGGGATAGCAATCAGCCCCAGCATTTT
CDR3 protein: CASRRTGDSNQPQHF

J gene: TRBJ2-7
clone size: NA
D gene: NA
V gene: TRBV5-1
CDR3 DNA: TGCGCCAGCAGCGGGTCTAGCGAGTACTACGAGCAGTACTTC
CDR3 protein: CASSGSSEYYEQYF

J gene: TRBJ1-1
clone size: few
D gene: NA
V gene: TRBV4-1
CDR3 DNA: TGCGCCAGCAGCCAACAAGGGGCAGCGAGAGCTTTCTTT
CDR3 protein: CASSQQGAARAFF

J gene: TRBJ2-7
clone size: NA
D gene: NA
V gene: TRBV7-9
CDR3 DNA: TGTGCCAGCAGCTCCGACAGCTTACTGCCCTACGAGCAGTACTTC
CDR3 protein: CASSSDSLLPYEQYF

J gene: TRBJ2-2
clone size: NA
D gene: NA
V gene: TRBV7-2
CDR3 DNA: TGTGCCAGCAGCCAGCTGACCGGGGAGCTGTTTTTT
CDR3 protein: CASSQLTGELFF